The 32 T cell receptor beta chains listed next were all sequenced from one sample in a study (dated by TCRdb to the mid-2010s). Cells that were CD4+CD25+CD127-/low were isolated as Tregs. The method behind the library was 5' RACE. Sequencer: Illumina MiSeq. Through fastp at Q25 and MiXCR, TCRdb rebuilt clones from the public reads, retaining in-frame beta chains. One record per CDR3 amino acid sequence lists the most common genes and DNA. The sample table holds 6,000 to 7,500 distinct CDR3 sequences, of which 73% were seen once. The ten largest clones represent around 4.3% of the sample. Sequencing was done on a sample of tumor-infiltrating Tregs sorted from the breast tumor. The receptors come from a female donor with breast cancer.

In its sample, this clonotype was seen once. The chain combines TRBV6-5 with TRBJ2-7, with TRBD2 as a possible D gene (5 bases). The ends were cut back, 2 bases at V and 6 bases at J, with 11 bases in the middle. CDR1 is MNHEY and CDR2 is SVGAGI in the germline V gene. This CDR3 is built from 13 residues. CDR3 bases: TGTGCCAGCAGTTACCTGCCCAGCGGCGAGCAGTACTTC. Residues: CASSYLPSGEQYF.

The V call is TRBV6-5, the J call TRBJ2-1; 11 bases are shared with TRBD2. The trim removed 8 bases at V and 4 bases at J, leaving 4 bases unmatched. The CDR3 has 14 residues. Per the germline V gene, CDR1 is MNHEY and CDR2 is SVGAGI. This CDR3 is CASQTSGNYNEQFF. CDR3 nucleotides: TGTGCCAGCCAGACTAGCGGGAATTACAATGAGCAGTTCTTC.

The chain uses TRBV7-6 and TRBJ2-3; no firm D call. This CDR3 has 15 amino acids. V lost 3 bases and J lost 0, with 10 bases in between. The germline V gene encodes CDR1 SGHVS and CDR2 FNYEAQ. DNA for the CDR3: TGTGCCAGCAGCTTGTCCTTTGCTAGCACAGATACGCAGTATTTT. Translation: CASSLSFASTDTQYF.

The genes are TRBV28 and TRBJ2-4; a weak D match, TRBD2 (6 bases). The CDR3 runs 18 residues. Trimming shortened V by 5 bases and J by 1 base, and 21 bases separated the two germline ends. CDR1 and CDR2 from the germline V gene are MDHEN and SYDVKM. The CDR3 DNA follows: TGTGCCAGCAGTCCAGGCTCTCAGGGAGGAGTGGCCAAAAACATTCAGTACTTC. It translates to CASSPGSQGGVAKNIQYF.

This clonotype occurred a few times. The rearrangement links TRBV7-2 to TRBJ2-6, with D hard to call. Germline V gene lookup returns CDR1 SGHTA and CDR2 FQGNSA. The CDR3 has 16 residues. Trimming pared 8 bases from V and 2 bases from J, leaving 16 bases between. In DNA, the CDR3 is TGTGCCAGCGCAGGAAGAACTCTCACTGGGGCCAACGTCCTGACTTTC. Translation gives CASAGRTLTGANVLTF.

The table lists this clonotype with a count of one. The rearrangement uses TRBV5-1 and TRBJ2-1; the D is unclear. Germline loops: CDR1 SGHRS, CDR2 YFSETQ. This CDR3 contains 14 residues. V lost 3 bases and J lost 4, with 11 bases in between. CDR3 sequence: CASSSDGLYNEQFF. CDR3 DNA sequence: TGCGCCAGCAGCTCGGACGGCTTATACAATGAGCAGTTCTTC.

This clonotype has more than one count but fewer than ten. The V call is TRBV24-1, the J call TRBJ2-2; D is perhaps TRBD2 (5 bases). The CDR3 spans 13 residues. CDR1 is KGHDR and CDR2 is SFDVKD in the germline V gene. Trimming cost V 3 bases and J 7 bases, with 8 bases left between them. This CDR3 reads CATSDGEFGELFF. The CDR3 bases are TGTGCCACCAGTGATGGGGAGTTCGGGGAGCTGTTTTTT.

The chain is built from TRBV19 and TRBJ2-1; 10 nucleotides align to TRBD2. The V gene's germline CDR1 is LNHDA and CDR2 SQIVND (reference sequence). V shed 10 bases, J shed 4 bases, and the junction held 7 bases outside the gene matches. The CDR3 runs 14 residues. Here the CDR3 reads CATQREGSYNEQFF. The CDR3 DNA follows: TGTGCCACTCAGCGGGAGGGATCATACAATGAGCAGTTCTTC. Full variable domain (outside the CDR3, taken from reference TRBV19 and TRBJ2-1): DGGITQSPKYLFRKEGQNVTLSCEQNLNHDAMYWYRQDPGQGLRLIYYSQIVNDFQKGDIAEGYSVSREKKESFPLTVTSAQKNPTAFYLCATQREGSYNEQFFGPGTRLTVL.

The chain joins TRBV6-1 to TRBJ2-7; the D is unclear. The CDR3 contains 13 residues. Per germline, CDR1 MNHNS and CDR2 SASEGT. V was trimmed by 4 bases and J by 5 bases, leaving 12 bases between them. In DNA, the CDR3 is TGTGCCAGCAGTGGGGTGGGCCGGGACGAGCAGTACTTC. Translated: CASSGVGRDEQYF.

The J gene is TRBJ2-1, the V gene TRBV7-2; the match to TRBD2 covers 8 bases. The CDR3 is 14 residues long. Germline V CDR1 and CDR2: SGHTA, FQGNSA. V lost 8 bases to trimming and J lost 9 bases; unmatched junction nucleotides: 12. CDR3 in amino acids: CASVPGGGRVEQFF. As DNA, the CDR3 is TGTGCCAGCGTCCCTGGCGGGGGGCGTGTTGAGCAGTTCTTC.

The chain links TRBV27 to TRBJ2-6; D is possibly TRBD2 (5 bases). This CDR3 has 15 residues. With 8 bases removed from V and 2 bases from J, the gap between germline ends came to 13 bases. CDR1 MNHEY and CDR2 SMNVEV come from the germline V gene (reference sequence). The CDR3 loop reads CASRAGGAGANVLTF. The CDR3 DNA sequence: TGTGCCAGCCGCGCGGGCGGTGCTGGGGCCAACGTCCTGACTTTC.

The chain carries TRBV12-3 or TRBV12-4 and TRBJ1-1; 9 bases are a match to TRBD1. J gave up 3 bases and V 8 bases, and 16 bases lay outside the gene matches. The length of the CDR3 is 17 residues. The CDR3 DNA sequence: TGTGCCAGCTCGGCGGGGCGGACAGGGGTTGGATACACTGAAGCTTTCTTT. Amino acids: CASSAGRTGVGYTEAFF.

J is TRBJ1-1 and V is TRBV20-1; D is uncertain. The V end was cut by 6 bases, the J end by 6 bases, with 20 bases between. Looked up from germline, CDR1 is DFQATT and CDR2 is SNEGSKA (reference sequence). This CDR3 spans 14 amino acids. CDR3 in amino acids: CSALSSPQDPEAFF. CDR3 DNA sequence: TGCAGTGCCCTGTCGTCCCCCCAGGACCCTGAAGCTTTCTTT.

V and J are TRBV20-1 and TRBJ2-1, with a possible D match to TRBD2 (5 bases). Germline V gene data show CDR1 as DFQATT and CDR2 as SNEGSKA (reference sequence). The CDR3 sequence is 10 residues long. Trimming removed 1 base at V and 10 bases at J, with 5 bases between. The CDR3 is CSARVAEQFF. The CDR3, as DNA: TGCAGTGCTAGAGTAGCGGAGCAGTTCTTC.

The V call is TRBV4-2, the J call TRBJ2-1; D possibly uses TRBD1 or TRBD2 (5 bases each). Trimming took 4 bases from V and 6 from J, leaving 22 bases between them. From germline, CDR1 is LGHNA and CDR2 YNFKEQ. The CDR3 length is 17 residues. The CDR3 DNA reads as TGTGCCAGCAGCCTAGAAACCGGGACCTCGATAGTCAATGAGCAGTTCTTC. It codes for CASSLETGTSIVNEQFF.

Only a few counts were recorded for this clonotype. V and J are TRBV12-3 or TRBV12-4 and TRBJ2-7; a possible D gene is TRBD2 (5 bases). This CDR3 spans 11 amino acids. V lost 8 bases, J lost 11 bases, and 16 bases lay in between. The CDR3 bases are TGTGCCAGCGGTGAACTAGGCCAGAAGTACTTC. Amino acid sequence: CASGELGQKYF.

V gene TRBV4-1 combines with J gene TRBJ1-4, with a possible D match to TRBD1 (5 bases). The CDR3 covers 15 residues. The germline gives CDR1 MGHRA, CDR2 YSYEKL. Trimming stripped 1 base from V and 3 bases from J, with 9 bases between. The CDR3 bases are TGCGCCAGCAGCCAAGTGGCGGGGGCTAATGAAAAACTGTTTTTT. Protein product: CASSQVAGANEKLFF.

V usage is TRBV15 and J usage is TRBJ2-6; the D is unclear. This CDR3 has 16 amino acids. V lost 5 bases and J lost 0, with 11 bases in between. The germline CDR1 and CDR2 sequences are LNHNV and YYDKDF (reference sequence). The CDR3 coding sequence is TGTGCCACCAGCTTAAGACACGGCTCTGGGGCCAACGTCCTGACTTTC. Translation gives CATSLRHGSGANVLTF.

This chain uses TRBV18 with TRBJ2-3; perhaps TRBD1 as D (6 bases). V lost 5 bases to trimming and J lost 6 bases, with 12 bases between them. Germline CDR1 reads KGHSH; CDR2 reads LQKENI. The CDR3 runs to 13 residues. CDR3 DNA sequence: TGTGCCAGCTCAGGGGGCCTTGGTGATACGCAGTATTTT. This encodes CASSGGLGDTQYF.

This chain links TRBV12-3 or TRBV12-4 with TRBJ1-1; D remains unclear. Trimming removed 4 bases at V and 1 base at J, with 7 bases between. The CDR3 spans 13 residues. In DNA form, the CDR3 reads TGTGCCAGCAGTTCCCGACCGAACACTGAAGCTTTCTTT. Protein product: CASSSRPNTEAFF.

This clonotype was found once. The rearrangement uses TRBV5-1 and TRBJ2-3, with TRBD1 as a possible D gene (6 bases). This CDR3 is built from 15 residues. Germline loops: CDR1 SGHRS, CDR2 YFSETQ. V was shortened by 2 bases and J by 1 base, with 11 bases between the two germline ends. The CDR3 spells CASSLKQGGTDTQYF. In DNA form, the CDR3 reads TGCGCCAGCAGCTTAAAACAGGGTGGCACAGATACGCAGTATTTT.

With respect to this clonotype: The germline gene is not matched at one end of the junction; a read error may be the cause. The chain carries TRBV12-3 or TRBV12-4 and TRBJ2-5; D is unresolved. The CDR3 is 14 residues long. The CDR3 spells CTSSPPGPQETQYF. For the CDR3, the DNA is TGTACCAGCAGTCCCCCCGGCCCACAAGAGACCCAGTACTTC.

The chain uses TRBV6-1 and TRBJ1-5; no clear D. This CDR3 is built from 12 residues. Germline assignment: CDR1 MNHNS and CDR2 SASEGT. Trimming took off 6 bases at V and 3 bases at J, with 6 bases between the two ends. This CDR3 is CASRLFNQPQHF. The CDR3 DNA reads TGTGCCAGCAGGCTATTCAATCAGCCCCAGCATTTT.

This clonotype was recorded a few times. This CDR3 is CASSSTDRGRQGYTF. The CDR3 DNA sequence: TGTGCCAGCAGCTCCACGGACAGGGGCCGCCAAGGCTACACCTTC. The rearrangement joins TRBV7-8 to TRBJ1-2; 9 bases map to TRBD1. With V trimmed by 4 bases and J by 8 bases, 11 bases remained unmatched. The CDR3 runs 15 residues. Germline CDR1 reads SGHVS; CDR2 reads FQNEAQ.

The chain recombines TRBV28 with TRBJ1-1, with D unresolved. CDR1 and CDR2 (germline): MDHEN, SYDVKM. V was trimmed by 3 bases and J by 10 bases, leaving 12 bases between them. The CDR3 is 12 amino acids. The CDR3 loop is CASSFQRVGAFF. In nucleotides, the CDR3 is TGTGCCAGCAGTTTTCAAAGGGTTGGAGCTTTCTTT.

The DNA of the CDR3 is TGCAGTGCAACGGGACCTGGCACAGATACGCAGTATTTT. This sequence encodes CSATGPGTDTQYF. This chain joins TRBV20-1 and TRBJ2-3; D is tentatively TRBD1 or TRBD2 (5 bases each). Deletions cut 6 bases from V and 1 base from J, with 11 bases between. In germline, CDR1 is DFQATT, CDR2 SNEGSKA (reference sequence). CDR3 size: 13 residues.

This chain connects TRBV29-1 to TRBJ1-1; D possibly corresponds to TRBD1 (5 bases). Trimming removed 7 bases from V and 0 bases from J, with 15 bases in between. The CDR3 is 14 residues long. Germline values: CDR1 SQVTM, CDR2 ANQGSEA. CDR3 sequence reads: CSASTAALNTEAFF. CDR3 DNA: TGCAGCGCATCGACAGCAGCGTTGAACACTGAAGCTTTCTTT.

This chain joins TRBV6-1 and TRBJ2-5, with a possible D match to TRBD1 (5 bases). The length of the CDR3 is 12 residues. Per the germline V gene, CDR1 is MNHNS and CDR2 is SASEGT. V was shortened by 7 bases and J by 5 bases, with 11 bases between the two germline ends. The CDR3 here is CASTGFWETQYF. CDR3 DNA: TGTGCCAGCACAGGGTTTTGGGAGACCCAGTACTTC.

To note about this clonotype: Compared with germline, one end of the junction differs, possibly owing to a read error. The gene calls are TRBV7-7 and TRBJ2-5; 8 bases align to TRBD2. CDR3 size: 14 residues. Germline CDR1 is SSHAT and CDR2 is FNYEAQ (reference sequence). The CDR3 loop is CASSLGLAGETQYF. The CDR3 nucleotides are TGTGCTAGCAGCTTAGGGCTAGCGGGAGAGACCCAGTACTTC.

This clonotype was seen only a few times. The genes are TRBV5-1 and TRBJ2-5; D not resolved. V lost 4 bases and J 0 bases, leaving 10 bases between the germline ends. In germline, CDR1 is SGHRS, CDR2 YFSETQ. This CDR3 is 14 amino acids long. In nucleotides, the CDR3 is TGCGCCAGCAGCCTCCAGGCGCACCAAGAGACCCAGTACTTC. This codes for CASSLQAHQETQYF.

The DNA of the CDR3 is TGTGCCAGCAGTAAACAGGGAAGCACCGGGGAGCTGTTTTTT. This gives the protein CASSKQGSTGELFF. The chain employs TRBV28 and TRBJ2-2, with D perhaps TRBD1 (6 bases). The CDR3 is 14 residues long. Looked up from germline, CDR1 is MDHEN and CDR2 is SYDVKM. Trimming took 5 bases from V and 4 from J, leaving 11 bases between them.

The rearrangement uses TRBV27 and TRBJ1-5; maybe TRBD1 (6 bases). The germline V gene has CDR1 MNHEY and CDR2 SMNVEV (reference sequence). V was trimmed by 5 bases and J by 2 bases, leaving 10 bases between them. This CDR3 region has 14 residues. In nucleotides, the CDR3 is TGTGCCAGCAGTCTCCGACAGGGCAATCAGCCCCAGCATTTT. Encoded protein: CASSLRQGNQPQHF.